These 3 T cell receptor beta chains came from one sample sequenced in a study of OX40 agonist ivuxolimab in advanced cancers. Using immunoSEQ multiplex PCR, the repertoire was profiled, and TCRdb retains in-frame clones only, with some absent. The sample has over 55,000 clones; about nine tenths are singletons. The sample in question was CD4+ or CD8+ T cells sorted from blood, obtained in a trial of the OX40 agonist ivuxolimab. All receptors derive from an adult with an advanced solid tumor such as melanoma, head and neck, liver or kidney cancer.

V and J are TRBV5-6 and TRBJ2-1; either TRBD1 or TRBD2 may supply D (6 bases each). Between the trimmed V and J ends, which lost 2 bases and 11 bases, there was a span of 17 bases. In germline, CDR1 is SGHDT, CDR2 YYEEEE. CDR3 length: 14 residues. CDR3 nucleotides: TGTGCCAGCAGCTTACAGGGCTCGGGAGAGAAGCAGTTCTTC. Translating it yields CASSLQGSGEKQFF.

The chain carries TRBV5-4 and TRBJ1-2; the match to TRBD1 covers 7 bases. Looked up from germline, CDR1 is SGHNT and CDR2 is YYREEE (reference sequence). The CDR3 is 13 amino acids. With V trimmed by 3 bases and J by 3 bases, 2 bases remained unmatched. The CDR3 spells CASSSDRDYGYTF. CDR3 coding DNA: TGTGCCAGCAGCTCCGACAGGGACTATGGCTACACCTTC.

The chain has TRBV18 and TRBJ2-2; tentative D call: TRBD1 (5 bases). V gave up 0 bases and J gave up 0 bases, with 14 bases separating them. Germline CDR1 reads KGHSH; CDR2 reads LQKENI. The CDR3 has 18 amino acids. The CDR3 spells CASSPPKGALTNTGELFF. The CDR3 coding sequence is TGTGCCAGCTCACCACCGAAAGGGGCCCTGACGAACACCGGGGAGCTGTTTTTT.